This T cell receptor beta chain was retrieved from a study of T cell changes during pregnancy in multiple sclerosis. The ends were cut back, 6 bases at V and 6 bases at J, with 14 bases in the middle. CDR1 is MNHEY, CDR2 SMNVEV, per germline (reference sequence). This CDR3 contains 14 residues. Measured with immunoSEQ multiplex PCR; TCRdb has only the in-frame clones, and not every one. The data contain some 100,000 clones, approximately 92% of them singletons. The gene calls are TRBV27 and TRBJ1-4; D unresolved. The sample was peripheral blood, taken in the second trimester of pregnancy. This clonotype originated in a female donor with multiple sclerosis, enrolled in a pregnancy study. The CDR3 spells CASRRASGDEKLFF. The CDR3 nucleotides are TGTGCCAGCAGACGAGCTTCAGGTGATGAAAAACTGTTTTTT.